This is a list of T cell receptor beta chains from one sample in a study of breast tumors, draining lymph nodes, adjacent tissues. TCRdb re-analysed the multiplex PCR reads in MiXCR, keeping a single row per CDR3 protein. Of under 350,000 distinct CDR3 sequences in the sample, 30% to 35% were seen once. Sequencing used axillary lymph node tissue. These receptors originate from a female donor with breast cancer. Some clones in this sample may be carry-over from other donors' samples. The CDR3 runs from the conserved cysteine through the conserved F or W. A D gene is named only where the DNA matches it firmly. For some rows the clone size is stated as once, few or many, or as a class when expanded; others skip it.

TRBV24-1,TRBD1,TRBJ1-5,many,TGTGCCACCAGTGATCCCGGCAGGGGGCCCAATCAGCCCCAGCATTTT,CATSDPGRGPNQPQHF
TRBV6-5,-,TRBJ1-6,many,TGTGCCAGCAGTTATAGTGAGAACTCACCCCTCCACTTT,CASSYSENSPLHF
TRBV10-2,TRBD2,TRBJ2-1,-,TGCGCCACCAAGCCCGGGACTAGCGGGAGCGATGAGCAGTTCTTC,CATKPGTSGSDEQFF
TRBV7-8,-,TRBJ1-1,few,TGTGCCAGCAGCTTGCCTCCGGGTGCGACAGATCTTTTTCCTGAAGCTTTCTTT,CASSLPPGATDLFPEAFF
TRBV6-2/TRBV6-3,-,TRBJ2-1,-,TGTGCCAGCAGTAGACCAGGGGGGAGGAGTAATGGGCAGTTCTTC,CASSRPGGRSNGQFF
TRBV10-3,TRBD1,TRBJ1-1,-,TGTGCCATCAGTTCGACAGGGGGTAATACTGAAGCTTTCTTT,CAISSTGGNTEAFF
TRBV7-9,-,TRBJ1-2,many,TGTGCCAGCAGCGGAGGGAGGAGGGAAGCTAACTATGGCTACACCTTC,CASSGGRREANYGYTF
TRBV28,-,TRBJ2-5,few,TGTGCCAGCAGTTTGTCCCCGACCCAGTACTTC,CASSLSPTQYF
TRBV15,-,TRBJ2-5,many,TGTGCCACCAGCAGAGCGGGACCTCAAGAGACCCAGTACTTC,CATSRAGPQETQYF
TRBV11-1,-,TRBJ2-6,-,TGTGCCAGCAGCTTAGTAGCGGGGGCCAACGTCCTGACTTTC,CASSLVAGANVLTF
TRBV28,-,TRBJ1-3,-,TGTGCCAGCATGTTAGAGGGGGTAAACACCATATATTTT,CASMLEGVNTIYF
TRBV27,-,TRBJ2-2,few,TGTGCCAGCAGCAACAGGGTTGGTGGGGAGCCGTTTTTT,CASSNRVGGEPFF
TRBV20-1,TRBD2,TRBJ2-6,-,TGCAGTGCTTCGGGACTAGCGGCGAACACCGGGGCCAACGTCCTGACTTTC,CSASGLAANTGANVLTF
TRBV28,-,TRBJ2-1,-,TGTGCCAGCAGACCTTCCAGGGCTGATGAGCAGTTCTTC,CASRPSRADEQFF
TRBV20-1,-,TRBJ2-5,many,TGCAGTGCTAGACCCCGGGGCAGACAAGAGACCCAGTACTTC,CSARPRGRQETQYF
TRBV7-9,-,TRBJ1-2,many,TGTGCCAGCAGCTTACAAGGGTCGTATGGCTACACCTTC,CASSLQGSYGYTF
TRBV29-1,-,TRBJ2-5,many,TGCAGCGTTTTTGGGGCCAGGGAGACCCAGTACTTC,CSVFGARETQYF
TRBV7-8,-,TRBJ1-5,many,TGTGCCAGCAGCCGAAGCGCCAGTCGAGACACAAATCAGCCCCAGCATTTT,CASSRSASRDTNQPQHF
TRBV4-3,-,TRBJ2-7,many,TGCGCCAGCAGCCAAGACAGTTCCCCCTACGAGCAGTACTTC,CASSQDSSPYEQYF
TRBV20-1,TRBD2,TRBJ2-7,many,TGCAGTGCTGGAGCCCTAGCGGCTTCCTACGAGCAGTACTTC,CSAGALAASYEQYF
TRBV24-1,TRBD1,TRBJ2-4,many,TGTGCCACCAGTGAACGTGCCGGGACAGAAAGAAAAAACATTCAGTACTTC,CATSERAGTERKNIQYF
TRBV18,-,TRBJ2-7,many,TGTGCCAGCAGCCCCGGATACGAGCAGTACTTC,CASSPGYEQYF
TRBV2,-,TRBJ2-5,-,TGTGTCAGCACCCGACGGGTCTCGGGAGAGGGGACCCAGTACTTC,CVSTRRVSGEGTQYF
TRBV4-3,TRBD1,TRBJ2-2,many,TGCGCCAGCAGCCAAGAGTCCAGGGGGCTCTTTCACGGGGAGCTGTTTTTT,CASSQESRGLFHGELFF
TRBV30,-,TRBJ2-5,many,TGTGCCTGGAGTGTAGGGTTATCCTCGGGGGAGACCCAGTACTTC,CAWSVGLSSGETQYF
TRBV12-3/TRBV12-4,-,TRBJ2-1,many,TGTGCCAGCAGTTTAGTGGTAACAGACGTCTCCTACAATGAGCAGTTCTTC,CASSLVVTDVSYNEQFF
TRBV11-2,-,TRBJ2-3,-,TGTGCCAGCAGCTTAGATGGCTACAATGAGCAGTATTTT,CASSLDGYNEQYF
TRBV6-5,-,TRBJ2-7,-,TGTGCCAGCAGTGAGGTAAAAGGCCTCTCCTACGAGCAGTACTTC,CASSEVKGLSYEQYF
TRBV10-3,-,TRBJ2-7,many,TGTGCCATCAGTGAACCGGGTAGCTCCTACGAGCAGTACTTC,CAISEPGSSYEQYF
TRBV15,TRBD2,TRBJ2-1,-,TGTGCCACCAGCAGCTTAGGACTAGCGGGATACAATGAGCAGTTCTTC,CATSSLGLAGYNEQFF
TRBV12-3/TRBV12-4,-,TRBJ1-2,many,TGTGCCAGCAGGGGGACATGGACGCGAAGGGGCTACACCTTC,CASRGTWTRRGYTF
TRBV5-6,-,TRBJ2-7,many,TGTGCCAGCAGCTCTAATTTTGCGGGCAAACCTCCACGCTACGAGCAGTACTTC,CASSSNFAGKPPRYEQYF
TRBV7-8,-,TRBJ2-5,many,TGTGCCAGCAGCTTATTCGGTAGACAAGAGACCCAGTACTTC,CASSLFGRQETQYF
TRBV9,TRBD2,TRBJ2-7,many,TGTGCCAGCAGCATTGGGGACTACTACGAGCAGTACTTC,CASSIGDYYEQYF
TRBV10-3,TRBD2,TRBJ2-1,-,TGTGCCATGTCAGCGGGAGACTACAATGAGCAGTTCTTC,CAMSAGDYNEQFF
TRBV6-1,-,TRBJ1-1,few,TGTGCCAGCAGTTACTCAGGGATAAGCACTGAAGCTTTCTTT,CASSYSGISTEAFF
TRBV5-4,TRBD2,TRBJ2-1,-,TGTGCCAGCAGCTTAATTAGCGGGAATAGGCGGTTCTTC,CASSLISGNRRFF
TRBV27,TRBD2,TRBJ2-7,few,TGTGCCAGCAGTCTGGGGGGGACCTCCTACGAGCAGTACTTC,CASSLGGTSYEQYF
TRBV15,-,TRBJ2-7,many,TGTGCCACCAGCAGGGGAACTGATTCCTACGAGCAGTACTTC,CATSRGTDSYEQYF
TRBV6-2/TRBV6-3,TRBD2,TRBJ2-3,-,TGTGCCAGCAGTTACAGACTAGCGGACCCCGACATGGGGACAGATACGCAGTATTTT,CASSYRLADPDMGTDTQYF
TRBV12-3/TRBV12-4,-,TRBJ1-4,many,TGTGCCAGCAGACGACAGGCAACTAATGAAAAACTGTTTTTT,CASRRQATNEKLFF
TRBV7-7,TRBD2,TRBJ2-1,many,TGTGCTAGCAGCTTAGATGGGGGAGGGGACAATGAGCAGTTCTTC,CASSLDGGGDNEQFF
TRBV6-6,-,TRBJ2-1,-,TGTGCCAGCAGTCACTCCCCTCTCGATGGCTACAATGAGCAGTTCTTC,CASSHSPLDGYNEQFF
TRBV20-1,TRBD2,TRBJ2-1,many,TGCAGTGCTGAGAGCGGGAGTGGAAACAATGAGCAGTTCTTC,CSAESGSGNNEQFF
TRBV19,-,TRBJ2-1,many,TGTGCCAGTAGACCTCAGCGCACATCCTACAATGAGCAGTTCTTC,CASRPQRTSYNEQFF
TRBV11-2,-,TRBJ1-2,many,TGTGCCAGCAGCTTAGATCCTGGGAACTATGGCTACACCTTC,CASSLDPGNYGYTF